The 27 T cell receptor beta chains below were found in one sample sequenced in a study of Tregs in tolerant kidney transplant recipients. No antigen has been identified for these receptors. This table comes from immunoSEQ multiplex PCR, and its TCRdb copy is limited to in-frame clones, with some not included. The data show 15,000 to 19,000 clones, around half seen once. After around six days with irradiated graft donor PBMCs, CFSE-labeled recipient PBMCs were FACS-sorted. Sequencing used CD4+ T cells from blood cultured with allogeneic cells, obtained before the transplant. The receptors derive from a human patient who received a combined kidney and bone marrow transplant.

The gene calls are TRBV18 and TRBJ1-3, with D possibly matching TRBD1 (6 bases). CDR1 is KGHSH and CDR2 is LQKENI in the germline V gene. This CDR3 region has 17 residues. The V end was cut by 2 bases, the J end by 0 bases, with 14 bases between. The CDR3 reads CASSPSPDRSSGNTIYF. The DNA for the CDR3 is TGTGCCAGCTCACCATCCCCGGACAGAAGCTCTGGAAACACCATATATTTT.

V usage is TRBV6-5 and J usage is TRBJ1-5, with D perhaps TRBD1 (6 bases). Trimming left V 4 bases short and J 4 bases short, with 17 bases between. This CDR3 comprises 16 residues. CDR1 and CDR2 (germline): MNHEY, SVGAGI. CDR3 sequence: CASSLLPTGPNQPQHF. CDR3 bases: TGTGCCAGCAGTTTACTTCCCACAGGGCCAAATCAGCCCCAGCATTTT.

The V gene is TRBV4-1, the J gene TRBJ2-1; 8 bases are shared with TRBD2. After removal of 1 base from V and 3 bases from J, the junction contained 11 bases not matched to a gene. This CDR3 comprises 18 residues. Germline V gives CDR1 MGHRA, CDR2 YSYEKL. The DNA of the CDR3 is TGCGCCAGCAGCCAAGTTCAGGCCGGGAGGGTGGGCTACAATGAGCAGTTCTTC. Its translation: CASSQVQAGRVGYNEQFF.

The rearrangement uses TRBV7-8 and TRBJ2-7; 7 bases map to TRBD2. Germline trimming cut 5 bases from V and 2 bases from J; bases unmatched to any gene: 9. In germline, CDR1 is SGHVS, CDR2 FQNEAQ. CDR3 length: 15 residues. CDR3 DNA: TGTGCCAGCAGCATCTCTAGCGGTGCTACCTACGAGCAGTACTTC. Residues: CASSISSGATYEQYF.

There are a few counts of this clone. This same CDR3 is encoded by further DNA sequences in the sample. The J gene is TRBJ1-6, the V gene TRBV28, with D perhaps matching TRBD1 (5 bases). The CDR3 length is 12 residues. Germline CDR1 is MDHEN and CDR2 is SYDVKM. V dropped 10 bases and J dropped 6 bases, with 10 bases sitting between them. CDR3 protein: CATGGGNSPLHF. The CDR3 DNA is TGTGCCACCGGGGGGGGTAATTCACCCCTCCACTTT.

V is TRBV28 and J is TRBJ2-3; D gene ambiguous. Between the trimmed V and J ends, which lost 4 bases and 3 bases, there was a span of 5 bases. The CDR3 sequence is 12 residues long. Germline V gene lookup returns CDR1 MDHEN and CDR2 SYDVKM. The CDR3 coding sequence is TGTGCCAGCAGTTCGAGGACAGATACGCAGTATTTT. As protein: CASSSRTDTQYF.

This clone was counted between two and nine times. The J gene is TRBJ2-1, the V gene TRBV2, with D perhaps matching TRBD2 (5 bases). Germline V gene sequence: CDR1 SNHLY, CDR2 FYNNEI. The CDR3 is 15 amino acids. The V end was cut by 5 bases, the J end by 8 bases, with 19 bases between. CDR3 amino acids: CASSSGRQIDDEQFF. The CDR3 coding sequence is TGTGCCAGCAGTAGCGGCAGGCAAATCGACGATGAGCAGTTCTTC. The entire variable domain, with the rest obtained from reference TRBV2 and TRBJ2-1, is as follows: EPEVTQTPSHQVTQMGQEVILRCVPISNHLYFYWYRQILGQKVEFLVSFYNNEISEKSEIFDDQFSVERPDGSNFTLKIRSTKLEDSAMYFCASSSGRQIDDEQFFGPGTRLTVL.

The chain recombines TRBV18 with TRBJ2-3; 11 bases line up with TRBD2. With 5 bases clipped from V and 2 bases from J, the junction kept 3 bases outside the gene matches. Germline V gives CDR1 KGHSH, CDR2 LQKENI. The CDR3 runs 15 residues. The CDR3 region has the DNA TGTGCCAGCTCAGAACTAGCGGGGGTCACAGATACGCAGTATTTT. This codes for CASSELAGVTDTQYF.

This clone has more than one count but fewer than ten. V gene TRBV2 combines with J gene TRBJ2-3; D is perhaps TRBD2 (5 bases). The CDR3 extends over 12 amino acids. Germline CDR1 and CDR2: SNHLY and FYNNEI. V was clipped by 6 bases and J by 6 bases, with 10 bases between them. The CDR3 coding sequence is TGTGCCAGCAGCGGAGACTACGATACGCAGTATTTT. As protein: CASSGDYDTQYF. Full variable domain (missing parts from reference TRBV2 and TRBJ2-3): EPEVTQTPSHQVTQMGQEVILRCVPISNHLYFYWYRQILGQKVEFLVSFYNNEISEKSEIFDDQFSVERPDGSNFTLKIRSTKLEDSAMYFCASSGDYDTQYFGPGTRLTVL.

The V gene is TRBV6-5, the J gene TRBJ2-2, with 13 bases fitting TRBD2. V shed 6 bases, J shed 5 bases, and the junction held 3 bases outside the gene matches. Looked up from germline, CDR1 is MNHEY and CDR2 is SVGAGI. The CDR3 has 15 residues. CDR3 DNA sequence: TGTGCCAGCAGAACTAGCGGGAGGGGTACCGGGGAGCTGTTTTTT. Translation: CASRTSGRGTGELFF.

This rearrangement joins TRBV5-1 to TRBJ1-2; 8 bases are a match to TRBD1. The CDR3 sequence is 14 residues long. Germline CDR1 reads SGHRS; CDR2 reads YFSETQ. After removal of 4 bases from V and 5 bases from J, the junction contained 7 bases not matched to a gene. The chain's CDR3 is CASSLGQARYGYTF. CDR3 DNA sequence: TGCGCCAGCAGCCTGGGACAGGCTAGGTATGGCTACACCTTC.

The chain joins TRBV7-8 to TRBJ2-1; D unclear. The CDR3 runs to 14 residues. V was cut by 0 bases and J by 7 bases, with 10 bases left in between. The germline V gene encodes CDR1 SGHVS and CDR2 FQNEAQ. Here the CDR3 reads CASSLASQVNEQFF. CDR3 nucleotide sequence: TGTGCCAGCAGCTTAGCATCCCAGGTAAATGAGCAGTTCTTC.

This clone is medium-sized by share. V and J are TRBV6-5 and TRBJ2-5, with D possibly being TRBD1 (6 bases). Germline V gene sequence: CDR1 MNHEY, CDR2 SVGAGI. Trimming removed 3 bases at V and 3 bases at J, with 8 bases between. This CDR3 is built from 13 residues. The CDR3 sequence is CASSYSGEETQYF. Here the CDR3 DNA reads TGTGCCAGCAGTTATTCAGGGGAAGAGACCCAGTACTTC.

J is TRBJ2-2 and V is TRBV19, with TRBD2 matching over 7 bases. The CDR3 contains 16 residues. V trimming: 5 bases; J trimming: 5 bases; junction bases outside the gene matches: 11. Germline values: CDR1 LNHDA, CDR2 SQIVND (reference sequence). CDR3 protein: CASSPRRRERTGELFF. As DNA, the CDR3 is TGTGCCAGTAGTCCCCGTCGGCGGGAGAGGACCGGGGAGCTGTTTTTT.

This chain uses TRBV11-2 with TRBJ1-2; no definite D call. Germline V gene lookup returns CDR1 SGHAT and CDR2 FQNNGV. This CDR3 has 15 residues. V shed 5 bases and J shed 0 bases, with 13 bases lying between them. CDR3 residues: CASSLSRGSNYGYTF. The CDR3, as DNA: TGTGCCAGCAGCCTATCCCGGGGTTCTAACTATGGCTACACCTTC.

The rearrangement links TRBV6-5 to TRBJ2-3, with D perhaps matching TRBD2 (6 bases). The V end was cut by 8 bases, the J end by 5 bases, with 14 bases between. Looked up from germline, CDR1 is MNHEY and CDR2 is SVGAGI. This CDR3 region has 13 residues. DNA for the CDR3: TGTGCCAGCCGGAAGGCGGGGAAAGATACGCAGTATTTT. Translated, it gives CASRKAGKDTQYF.

This clone has a handful of counts. V usage is TRBV18 and J usage is TRBJ2-7; 11 positions match TRBD2. This CDR3 region has 14 residues. The V gene end was trimmed by 5 bases and the J gene end by 3 bases; junction bases not matched to a gene: 3. Germline CDR1 reads KGHSH; CDR2 reads LQKENI. The CDR3 sequence is CASSNGLAGYEQYF. CDR3 DNA: TGTGCCAGCTCAAACGGACTAGCGGGCTACGAGCAGTACTTC.

This chain connects TRBV5-4 to TRBJ2-5; TRBD2 might be the D (6 bases). Trimming stripped 5 bases from V and 7 bases from J, with 21 bases between. The length of the CDR3 is 15 residues. Germline values: CDR1 SGHNT, CDR2 YYREEE (reference sequence). The CDR3 DNA is TGTGCCAGCAGTCGAGCAGGGACTCAGACAGCGACCCAGTACTTC. This encodes CASSRAGTQTATQYF.

The V call is TRBV5-4, the J call TRBJ2-5; TRBD1 is a possible D gene (6 bases). The CDR3 totals 13 residues. CDR1 SGHNT and CDR2 YYREEE come from the germline V gene (reference sequence). Trimming shortened V by 2 bases and J by 5 bases, and 10 bases separated the two germline ends. DNA for the CDR3: TGTGCCAGCAGCTTAGGGGGAGAGGAGACCCAGTACTTC. The encoded protein is CASSLGGEETQYF.

The chain links TRBV4-1 to TRBJ1-2, with D possibly matching TRBD1 (6 bases). The CDR3 length is 17 residues. V was clipped by 4 bases and J by 1 base, with 19 bases between them. Per the germline V gene, CDR1 is MGHRA and CDR2 is YSYEKL. CDR3 residues: CASSLLATGGGNYGYTF. CDR3 nucleotides: TGCGCCAGCAGCCTATTGGCGACAGGTGGTGGTAACTATGGCTACACCTTC.

The V gene is TRBV11-2, the J gene TRBJ1-3; D remains ambiguous. Trimming cost V 3 bases and J 2 bases, with 5 bases left between them. Germline lookup yields CDR1 SGHAT and CDR2 FQNNGV. The CDR3 is 13 amino acids. CDR3 in DNA: TGTGCCAGCAGCTTTACGGCTGGAAACACCATATATTTT. Translated, it gives CASSFTAGNTIYF.

This clone came up a few times. The V call is TRBV7-9, the J call TRBJ2-3; 8 bases map to TRBD1. The CDR3 covers 13 residues. Per the germline V gene, CDR1 is SEHNR and CDR2 is FQNEAQ (reference sequence). The junction had 3 bases not matched to a gene; V was cut back by 5 bases and J by 5 bases. CDR3 sequence: CASSQGAGDTQYF. The CDR3 coding sequence is TGTGCCAGCAGCCAGGGGGCTGGAGATACGCAGTATTTT.

The chain carries TRBV4-3 and TRBJ1-2; no clear D. The CDR3 sequence is 15 residues long. V lost 1 base, J lost 1 base, and 10 bases lay in between. The germline V gene encodes CDR1 LGHNA and CDR2 YSLEER. CDR3 DNA: TGCGCCAGCAGCCAAGTTGCCAGATTTAACTATGGCTACACCTTC. It codes for CASSQVARFNYGYTF.

The chain combines TRBV7-9 with TRBJ2-6; D gene unclear. CDR3 length: 12 amino acids. The germline V gene encodes CDR1 SEHNR and CDR2 FQNEAQ (reference sequence). Trimming took 1 base from V and 13 from J, leaving 8 bases between them. CDR3 in DNA: TGTGCCAGCAGCTTAGGCGGTGGAGTCCTGACTTTC. Its translation: CASSLGGGVLTF.

By frequency in the sample, this clone is medium-sized (0.01 to 0.1%). The chain recombines TRBV15 with TRBJ2-3; D not resolved. This CDR3 comprises 14 residues. The V end was cut by 1 base, the J end by 3 bases, with 8 bases between. Germline V gives CDR1 LNHNV, CDR2 YYDKDF (reference sequence). The chain's CDR3 is CATSRGTLTDTQYF. The CDR3, as DNA: TGTGCCACCAGCAGAGGCACTTTGACAGATACGCAGTATTTT.

This chain connects TRBV7-2 to TRBJ2-3; no clear D. In germline, CDR1 is SGHTA, CDR2 FQGNSA. This CDR3 spans 14 amino acids. V lost 2 bases and J lost 2, with 8 bases in between. The CDR3 nucleotides read TGTGCCAGCAGCTTATTCCAGGCCACAGATACGCAGTATTTT. Amino acids: CASSLFQATDTQYF.

The rearrangement uses TRBV29-1 and TRBJ2-1; 7 bases fit TRBD1. The CDR3 has 16 amino acids. Looked up from germline, CDR1 is SQVTM and CDR2 is ANQGSEA. The V segment lost 3 bases and the J segment 0 bases; nucleotides outside the gene matches: 8. CDR3 DNA sequence: TGCAGCGTTGACTCTTTACAGGGGAGCTCCTACAATGAGCAGTTCTTC. Translating gives CSVDSLQGSSYNEQFF.